The 17 T cell receptor beta chains below come from one sample, sequenced in a study of cytomegalovirus exposure and HLA in healthy donors. PCR was performed using 60 Vbeta and 13 Jbeta primers. Measured with immunoSEQ multiplex PCR; TCRdb has only the in-frame clones, and not every one. The table shows under 150,000 clones, with roughly 71% occurring only once. Specimen: PBMCs. The source is a woman between 40 and 55 years old in good health and CMV-seronegative.

This clone was seen once. The chain couples TRBV7-8 to TRBJ1-3, with TRBD1 matching 7 bases. The J segment lost 4 bases and the V segment lost 5 bases, leaving 5 bases of the junction unmatched. Germline values: CDR1 SGHVS, CDR2 FQNEAQ. The CDR3 is 14 residues long. CDR3 residues: CASSPTGNGNTIYF. The CDR3 DNA follows: TGTGCCAGCAGCCCGACAGGGAACGGAAACACCATATATTTT.

The chain links TRBV6-5 to TRBJ1-1; D is uncertain. The CDR3 is 12 amino acids. V was trimmed by 1 base and J by 10 bases, leaving 10 bases between them. Germline-derived CDR1 and CDR2 are MNHEY and SVGAGI. DNA for the CDR3: TGTGCCAGCAGTTACTTCGGAGATAGAGCTTTCTTT. This sequence encodes CASSYFGDRAFF.

In regard to this clone: Other DNA sequences within the sample encode an identical CDR3. The genes are TRBV9 and TRBJ2-7; D remains unclear. Trimming stripped 2 bases from V and 1 base from J, with 10 bases between. The CDR3 is made up of 14 amino acids. The V gene's germline CDR1 is SGDLS and CDR2 YYNGEE. The DNA of the CDR3 is TGTGCCAGCAGCGTTAACAGAGATTCCTACGAGCAGTACTTC. Its protein is CASSVNRDSYEQYF.

This clone has just a few counts. This rearrangement joins TRBV14 to TRBJ2-7; 9 bases agree with TRBD1. The germline V gene encodes CDR1 SGHDN and CDR2 FVKESK. The V segment lost 2 bases and the J segment 4 bases; nucleotides outside the gene matches: 9. The CDR3 extends over 16 amino acids. The CDR3 reads CASSQNRGTGLYEQYF. CDR3 in DNA: TGTGCCAGCAGCCAAAACCGGGGGACAGGGTTATACGAGCAGTACTTC.

This clone came up many times. The genes are TRBV6-4 and TRBJ2-1, with D tentatively TRBD2 (6 bases). The ends were cut back, 2 bases at V and 6 bases at J, with 8 bases in the middle. CDR3 length equals 13 residues. Germline V gene lookup returns CDR1 MRHNA and CDR2 SNTAGT. For the CDR3, the DNA is TGTGCCAGCAGTGACGGGGACTCCAATGAGCAGTTCTTC. It yields the protein CASSDGDSNEQFF.

The rearrangement joins TRBV15 to TRBJ1-3; D remains ambiguous. This CDR3 region has 14 residues. Trimming stripped 5 bases from V and 6 bases from J, with 14 bases between. CDR1 is LNHNV and CDR2 is YYDKDF in the germline V gene (reference sequence). CDR3 DNA: TGTGCCACCAGCGGAGCTTCGGCGGAAAACACCATATATTTT. This codes for CATSGASAENTIYF.

This sequence joins TRBV7-6 and TRBJ2-7; tentative D call: TRBD1 (5 bases). V shed 5 bases and J shed 3 bases, with 11 bases lying between them. The CDR3 length is 13 residues. CDR1 is SGHVS, CDR2 FNYEAQ, per germline. Here the CDR3 DNA reads TGTGCCAGCAGCGGGGCACGGAACTACGAGCAGTACTTC. As protein: CASSGARNYEQYF.

This chain connects TRBV7-7 to TRBJ2-2; TRBD2 is a possible D gene (6 bases). Germline values: CDR1 SSHAT, CDR2 FNYEAQ (reference sequence). The CDR3 consists of 16 residues. Trimming pared 2 bases from V and 7 bases from J, leaving 17 bases between. The CDR3 here is CASSLPPAGQHGELFF. For the CDR3, the DNA is TGTGCCAGCAGCTTACCCCCCGCGGGGCAACACGGGGAGCTGTTTTTT.

The rearrangement links TRBV7-8 to TRBJ1-1, with TRBD1 as a possible D gene (5 bases). The CDR3 sequence is 13 residues long. The V and J ends lost 1 base and 6 bases respectively, with 9 bases between them. Germline-derived CDR1 and CDR2 are SGHVS and FQNEAQ. The CDR3 nucleotides are TGTGCCAGCAGCTTAGACAGGCCGGCTGAAGCTTTCTTT. Translated, it gives CASSLDRPAEAFF.

CDR3 nucleotide sequence: TGTGCCTGGGGGCGAAACAATAATTCACCCCTCCACTTT. Translating it yields CAWGRNNNSPLHF. The chain combines TRBV30 with TRBJ1-6; unclear D gene. CDR3 length equals 13 residues. Germline V CDR1 and CDR2: GTSNPN, SVGIG (reference sequence). Trimming took off 5 bases at V and 5 bases at J, with 10 bases between the two ends.

The chain is built from TRBV7-9 and TRBJ1-2; no reliable D call. Germline V gene sequence: CDR1 SEHNR, CDR2 FQNEAQ (reference sequence). The CDR3 totals 14 residues. V lost 0 bases and J lost 5, with 10 bases in between. The CDR3 DNA is TGTGCCAGCAGCTTAGCGCTGGTAGAATATGGCTACACCTTC. Translating it yields CASSLALVEYGYTF.

The V call is TRBV19, the J call TRBJ2-2; 7 bases agree with TRBD1. With 6 bases clipped from V and 5 bases from J, the junction kept 9 bases outside the gene matches. Germline V gene lookup returns CDR1 LNHDA and CDR2 SQIVND (reference sequence). The CDR3 sequence is 15 residues long. This CDR3 reads CASSRRGRGTGELFF. DNA of the CDR3: TGTGCCAGTAGCAGAAGGGGGCGCGGGACCGGGGAGCTGTTTTTT.

This sequence joins TRBV25-1 and TRBJ1-4, with 7 nucleotides matching TRBD1. The CDR3 has 14 residues. Germline loops: CDR1 MGHDK, CDR2 SYGVNS. The junction had 5 bases not matched to a gene; V was cut back by 2 bases and J by 8 bases. The CDR3 loop is CASSENRGYEKLFF. As DNA, the CDR3 is TGTGCCAGCAGTGAAAACAGGGGTTACGAAAAACTGTTTTTT.

The rearrangement uses TRBV5-4 and TRBJ1-2, with 11 bases lining up with TRBD1. From germline, CDR1 is SGHNT and CDR2 YYREEE (reference sequence). The CDR3 has 14 residues. V trimming: 3 bases; J trimming: 8 bases; junction bases outside the gene matches: 6. The chain's CDR3 is CASSSDRGRGGYTF. CDR3 DNA sequence: TGTGCCAGCAGCTCGGACAGGGGGCGCGGAGGCTACACCTTC.

The table lists this clone with a count of one. V and J are TRBV7-6 and TRBJ2-1; D may be TRBD1 (5 bases). V was cut by 4 bases and J by 2 bases, with 12 bases left in between. The germline gives CDR1 SGHVS, CDR2 FNYEAQ. The CDR3 is 15 amino acids. Here the CDR3 DNA reads TGTGCCAGCAGCTCCGACAGTGGGGCCTACAATGAGCAGTTCTTC. This encodes CASSSDSGAYNEQFF.

J is TRBJ1-2 and V is TRBV10-2; TRBD1 matches at 8 bases. Trimming removed 3 bases from V and 8 bases from J; junction bases left unmatched: 8. Germline lookup yields CDR1 WSHSY and CDR2 SAAADI. The CDR3 contains 14 residues. The CDR3 reads CASSDPTGAAGYTF. The CDR3 coding sequence is TGCGCCAGCAGTGACCCGACAGGGGCGGCAGGCTACACCTTC.

This clone was recorded once. V usage is TRBV28 and J usage is TRBJ1-5; 7 bases map to TRBD1. The germline V gene encodes CDR1 MDHEN and CDR2 SYDVKM. The CDR3 is 14 residues long. With V trimmed by 4 bases and J by 8 bases, 8 bases remained unmatched. The CDR3 region is CASSSTGDGKPQHF. CDR3 DNA: TGTGCCAGCAGTTCAACAGGGGATGGTAAGCCCCAGCATTTT.